This passage covers 13 T cell receptor beta chains from one sample sequenced in a study of T cells in Graves' hyperthyroidism and ophthalmopathy (dated by TCRdb to the late 2010s). The protocol used for the library was multiplex PCR. Reads for this sample came from an Illumina HiSeq 2000. The TCR beta CDR3 regions were amplified from the RNA transcripts. The TCR CDR3 was subjected to a first round of RT-PCR using the HTBI primer set and the Qiagen OneStep RT-PCR kit. In-frame beta chains were kept once TCRdb had trimmed the public reads at Q25 with fastp and called clones with MiXCR. Rows are combined by CDR3 protein, so each entry shows the most common genes and DNA. Across this sample there are 500,000 to 700,000 distinct CDR3 sequences, with 16% seen only once. Jointly, the top ten make up 18% of the sample. The sequenced sample consisted of blood. The receptors shown here come from a woman under 30 with Graves' hyperthyroidism.

At least ten counts were recorded for this clonotype. The chain employs TRBV29-1 and TRBJ2-3; 11 bases agree with TRBD2. J gave up 4 bases and V 6 bases, and 6 bases lay outside the gene matches. The CDR3 length is 14 residues. Germline assignment: CDR1 SQVTM and CDR2 ANQGSEA. In DNA form, the CDR3 reads TGCAGCGTCGAAACTAGCGGGAGTTCAGATACGCAGTATTTT. Translation: CSVETSGSSDTQYF.

Concerning this clonotype: This may stem from a read error, because a much larger clone lies one nucleotide away. The rearrangement joins TRBV5-1 to TRBJ1-1; TRBD1 might be the D (6 bases). The CDR3 runs to 13 residues. The germline gives CDR1 SGHRS, CDR2 YFSETQ. This CDR3 reads CASSLDGGGEALF. The CDR3 DNA sequence: TGCGCCAGCAGCTTGGATGGAGGGGGTGAAGCTCTCTTT.

The table lists this clonotype with a few counts. The chain uses TRBV7-3 and TRBJ2-2; TRBD2 matches 13 bases. The J segment lost 0 bases and the V segment lost 5 bases, leaving 6 bases of the junction unmatched. This CDR3 is 18 amino acids long. Germline V gene data show CDR1 as SGHTA and CDR2 as FQGTGA. The CDR3 here is CASSPRLAGGPNTGELFF. The DNA of the CDR3 is TGTGCCAGCAGCCCACGACTAGCGGGGGGTCCGAACACCGGGGAGCTGTTTTTT.

The rearrangement links TRBV5-1 to TRBJ2-5; D is undetermined. The CDR3 consists of 13 residues. Trimming removed 0 bases at V and 5 bases at J, with 8 bases between. Germline V CDR1 and CDR2: SGHRS, YFSETQ. CDR3 coding DNA: TGCGCCAGCAGCTTGGCCGAATGGGAGACCCAGTACTTC. Amino acid sequence: CASSLAEWETQYF.

This clonotype has ten or more counts. This rearrangement joins TRBV3-1 to TRBJ1-6; TRBD1 might be the D (5 bases). Germline CDR1 reads LGHDT; CDR2 reads YNNKEL (reference sequence). The CDR3 length is 14 residues. Trimming shortened V by 3 bases and J by 7 bases, and 10 bases separated the two germline ends. The CDR3 nucleotides read TGTGCCAGCAGCCACGGGGACGAGAATTCACCCCTCCACTTT. Translating gives CASSHGDENSPLHF.

This clonotype was seen many times. The chain recombines TRBV2 with TRBJ2-7; unclear D gene. Germline V gene data show CDR1 as SNHLY and CDR2 as FYNNEI. Trimming pared 10 bases from V and 1 base from J, leaving 11 bases between. This CDR3 is built from 12 residues. The CDR3 is CATAETSYEQYF. The CDR3 coding sequence is TGTGCCACCGCCGAAACATCCTACGAGCAGTACTTC. The variable domain in full, with the rest retrieved from reference TRBV2 and TRBJ2-7, is EPEVTQTPSHQVTQMGQEVILRCVPISNHLYFYWYRQILGQKVEFLVSFYNNEISEKSEIFDDQFSVERPDGSNFTLKIRSTKLEDSAMYFCATAETSYEQYFGPGTRLTVT.

At least ten counts were recorded for this clonotype. V is TRBV6-1 and J is TRBJ1-1; 11 nucleotides align to TRBD1. V shed 6 bases and J 7 bases; nucleotides not matched to a gene: 7. Germline loops: CDR1 MNHNS, CDR2 SASEGT. The CDR3 runs 14 residues. The chain's CDR3 is CASRPDRGQIEAFF. In nucleotides, the CDR3 is TGTGCCAGCAGGCCGGACAGGGGGCAAATTGAAGCTTTCTTT.

On this clonotype: Possible read error: a much larger clone is one base away. V is TRBV6-5 and J is TRBJ1-5, with D possibly matching TRBD1 (6 bases). Germline CDR1 and CDR2: MNHEY and SVGAGI. CDR3 length equals 13 residues. For the CDR3, the DNA is TGTGTCAGCAGTTACAGGGAAAATCAGCCCCAGCATTTT. Protein product: CVSSYRENQPQHF.

The V and J genes are TRBV4-3 and TRBJ1-3, with D unclear. V was pared by 1 base and J by 4 bases, with 11 bases between. This CDR3 region has 15 residues. CDR1 is LGHNA and CDR2 is YSLEER in the germline V gene. As DNA, the CDR3 is TGCGCCAGCAGCCAAGCCCCCCTTGGAGGAAACACCATATATTTT. It translates to CASSQAPLGGNTIYF.

This clonotype was counted many times. The rearrangement joins TRBV2 to TRBJ1-1, with 7 bases identical to TRBD1. CDR3 length: 16 amino acids. Germline values: CDR1 SNHLY, CDR2 FYNNEI. The V gene end was trimmed by 5 bases and the J gene end by 0 bases; junction bases not matched to a gene: 9. Here the CDR3 DNA reads TGTGCCAGCAGTACTCGTATTGACAGGGTGAACACTGAAGCTTTCTTT. Encoded protein: CASSTRIDRVNTEAFF.

The CDR3 reads CSVGTQIRFF. The CDR3 DNA sequence: TGCAGCGTTGGGACACAGATTCGGTTCTTC. The chain carries TRBV29-1 and TRBJ2-1; TRBD1 might be the D (5 bases). Germline values: CDR1 SQVTM, CDR2 ANQGSEA. V lost 4 bases and J 15 bases, leaving 13 bases between the germline ends. The CDR3 totals 10 residues.

This clonotype has ten or more counts. This chain links TRBV20-1 with TRBJ2-7; 7 nucleotides agree with TRBD2. CDR3 size: 15 residues. The V segment lost 0 bases and the J segment 2 bases; nucleotides outside the gene matches: 7. Germline V CDR1 and CDR2: DFQATT, SNEGSKA (reference sequence). In DNA form, the CDR3 reads TGCAGTGCTAGAGATCAGGCGGGGGACCCCTACGAGCAGTACTTC. Its translation: CSARDQAGDPYEQYF.

This clonotype was seen ten or more times. J is TRBJ1-1 and V is TRBV5-1; 12 positions agree with TRBD1. V gave up 4 bases and J gave up 1 base; unmatched junction bases: 5. CDR1 is SGHRS, CDR2 YFSETQ, per germline. The CDR3 spans 16 residues. The CDR3: CASSPGDRGRNTEAFF. CDR3 sequence (DNA): TGCGCCAGCAGCCCGGGGGACAGGGGGCGGAACACTGAAGCTTTCTTT.